The following is a TCR beta chain sequence with its context. Its antigen remains unidentified. With V trimmed by 2 bases and J by 5 bases, 2 bases remained unmatched. The germline CDR1 and CDR2 sequences are GTSNPN and SVGIG (reference sequence). The CDR3 extends over 14 amino acids. Profiling relied on immunoSEQ multiplex PCR, and the TCRdb table lists in-frame clones only, not all of them. The top ten hold around 4.2% of the sample, which has approximately 15,000 clones, 80% seen once. The sample comes from a study of T cell repertoires in ileal Crohn's disease. Study-level background: Surgery for a complication: stricturing in 61%, penetrating in about 39%.

Study conclusions and caveats: Active smokers at surgery had more clonal expansions than non-smokers.

The source is an adult with Crohn's disease. Specimen: ileal tissue. The chain has TRBV30 and TRBJ2-1, with TRBD2 matching 11 bases. CDR3 sequence (DNA): TGTGCCTGGAGTCCGGGACTAGCGGACAATGAGCAGTTCTTC. Protein product: CAWSPGLADNEQFF.